This T cell receptor beta chain is from a study of blood T cells in healthy people across ages (dated by TCRdb to between 2015 and 2017). Study-level background: In model experiments, template switching captured roughly one uniquely barcoded TCR beta cDNA molecule for every two T cells. Age-related changes in TCR beta repertoire diversity were measured in the study by deep sequencing normalized with unique cDNA molecular identifiers. Four age groups were formed from the donors: young (average roughly 16 years), middle-aged (approximately 40), aged (approximately 60) and long-lived (more than 75). To avoid experimental bias, donors of different ages were distributed randomly across sequencing lanes. The study analyzed two additional independent replicas of 1 million unique cDNA reads from the same blood draw for two donors, one aged 18 to 29 and one aged 80 or older.

Donors were around 37 systemically healthy Caucasian individuals from Russia aged roughly 6 to 90 years. Each donor gave ten milliliters of peripheral blood, collected into EDTA-treated Vacutainer tubes. Ficoll-Paque density-gradient centrifugation was used to isolate PBMCs, with at least 6 million per sample. Total RNA, at least 6 micrograms per sample, was extracted from PBMCs with Trizol reagent. Naive CD45RAhigh/CD27high T cell percentages were measured by flow cytometry on a PBMC aliquot from every donor. Results and caveats for the whole study, not just this receptor: Since profiling was done on bulk unsorted PBMCs, naive and antigen-experienced compartments could not be conclusively compared. Donor CMV infection status was unknown, potentially confounding age-related changes in expanded clonotypes. Compared with the aged group, the long-lived group had more naive CD4+ T cells, fewer expanded clones and increased TCR diversity, a pattern suggesting age selection. The percentage of naive T cells measured by flow cytometry correlated strongly with observed TCR beta diversity. Estimates of total diversity based on one million sequenced T cells were considered lower bounds and underestimates. As age increased, observed TCR beta diversity per million T cells dropped in a roughly linear way, and a significant reduction was already evident by age 40.

Receptor amplification or capture employed 5' RACE. Sequencer: Illumina HiSeq 2500. A second roughly 6 to 12 cycle PCR used a sample-barcoded 5' primer and a J-beta primer mix. Each TCR beta cDNA molecule received a unique molecular identifier from a template-switch 5' adaptor carrying 12 random nucleotides. At least 2.5 million CDR3-containing paired-end reads were obtained from each sample. First-strand cDNA synthesis was performed from all RNA using the Mint cDNA synthesis kit, with priming by a TRBC-specific oligonucleotide. Following uracil-DNA glycosylase treatment, a first 18-cycle PCR with universal primers M1SS and BC2_uni_R was performed on all cDNA. Per the authors' processing: For normalization, 1 million high-quality reads, each with a distinct molecular identifier, were randomly selected from each sample. Reads sharing molecular identifiers were discarded rather than binned into consensus sequences. CDR3 identification, clonotype clustering and error correction used MiTCR with a Q25 quality threshold and the strictest error-elimination algorithm. Lower-bound total TCR beta diversity was estimated with a nonparametric unseen species model using Euler transformation. The public sequencing data were trimmed at Q25 with fastp and processed into clonotypes with MiXCR by TCRdb, which kept only in-frame beta chains. Identical CDR3 proteins give one entry, which carries the most common genes and DNA. The V and J calls, along with clone size, are taken from TCRdb and not from the paper's own processing. Across this sample there are 780,000 or so distinct CDR3 sequences, with roughly 50% seen only once. Of the sample, around 40% falls within the top ten clones.

The table lists this clonotype with a few counts. This receptor's antigen is unknown. The record has no base qualities; no much larger clone is one base away. The CDR3 contains 10 residues, cysteine and phenylalanine counted. Of all the DNA, just the CDR3 is kept, 30 bases in frame from base 1. The chain uses TRBV12-3 or TRBV12-4 and TRBJ1-1; the best D guess is TRBD1, with 5 bases matching. The clonotype was recovered from an elderly man in good health. The sequenced sample consisted of blood. The DNA reads TGTGGACAGCCGAACACTGAAGCTTTCTTT. Its coded protein is CGQPNTEAFF.